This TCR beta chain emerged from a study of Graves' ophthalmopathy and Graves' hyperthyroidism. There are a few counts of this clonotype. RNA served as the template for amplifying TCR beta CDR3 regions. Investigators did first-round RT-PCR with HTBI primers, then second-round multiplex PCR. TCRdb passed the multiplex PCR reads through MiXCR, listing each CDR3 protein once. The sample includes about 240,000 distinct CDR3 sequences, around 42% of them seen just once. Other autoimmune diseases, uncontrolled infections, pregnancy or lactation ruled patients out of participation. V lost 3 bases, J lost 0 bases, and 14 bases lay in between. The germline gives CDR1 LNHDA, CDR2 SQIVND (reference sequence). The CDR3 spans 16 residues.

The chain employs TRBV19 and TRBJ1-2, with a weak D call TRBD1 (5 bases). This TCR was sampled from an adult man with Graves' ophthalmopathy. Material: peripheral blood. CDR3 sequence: CASSIEGRRANYGYTF. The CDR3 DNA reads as TGTGCCAGTAGTATTGAGGGGCGTCGGGCTAACTATGGCTACACCTTC.